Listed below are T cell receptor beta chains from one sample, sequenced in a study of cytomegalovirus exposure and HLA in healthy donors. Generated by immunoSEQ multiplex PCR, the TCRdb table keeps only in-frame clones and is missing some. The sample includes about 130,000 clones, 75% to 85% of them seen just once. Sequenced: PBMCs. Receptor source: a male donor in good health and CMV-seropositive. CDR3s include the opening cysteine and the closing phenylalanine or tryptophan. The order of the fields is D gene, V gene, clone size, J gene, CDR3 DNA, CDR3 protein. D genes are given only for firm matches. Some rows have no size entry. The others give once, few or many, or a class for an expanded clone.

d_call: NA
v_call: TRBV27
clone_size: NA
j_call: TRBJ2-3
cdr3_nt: TGTGCCAGCAGTTCTCGGCCAGGGAATTTCGATACGCAGTATTTT
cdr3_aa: CASSSRPGNFDTQYF

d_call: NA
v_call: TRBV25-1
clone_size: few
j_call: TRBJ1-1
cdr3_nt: TGTGCCAGCAGTGCCACCCGGGGGGGAGGCACTGAAGCTTTCTTT
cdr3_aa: CASSATRGGGTEAFF

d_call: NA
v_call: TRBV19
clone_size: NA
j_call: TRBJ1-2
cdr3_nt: TGTGCCAGTAACCCCCGACCTTCAGGAGGGTATGGCTACACCTTC
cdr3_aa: CASNPRPSGGYGYTF

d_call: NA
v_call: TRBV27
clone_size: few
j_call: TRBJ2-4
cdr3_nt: TGTGCCAGCAGTTCCTTACTAGCCAAAAACATTCAGTACTTC
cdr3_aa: CASSSLLAKNIQYF

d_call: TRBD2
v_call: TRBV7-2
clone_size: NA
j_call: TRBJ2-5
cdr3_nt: TGTGCCAGCAGCATTATTAGGGGAGGGGAGACCCAGTACTTC
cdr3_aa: CASSIIRGGETQYF

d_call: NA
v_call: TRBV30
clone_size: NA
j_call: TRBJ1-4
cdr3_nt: TGTGCCTGGAGTCCCGGGGGGACGGTCTATAATGAAAAACTGTTTTTT
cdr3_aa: CAWSPGGTVYNEKLFF

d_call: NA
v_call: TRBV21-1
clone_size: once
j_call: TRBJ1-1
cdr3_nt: TGTGCCAGCAGCAAAAAAAGGGACAGGGGGAACACTGAAGCTTTCTTT
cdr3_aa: CASSKKRDRGNTEAFF

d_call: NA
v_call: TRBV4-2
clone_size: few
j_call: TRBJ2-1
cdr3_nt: TGTGCCAGCAGCCAAGAACCTAGTATGCGGCAGTTCTTC
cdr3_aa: CASSQEPSMRQFF

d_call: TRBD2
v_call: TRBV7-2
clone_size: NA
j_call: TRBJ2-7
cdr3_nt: TGTGCCAGCAGCTTACAAGCGGGGGTTTTGAAGGACGAGCAGTACTTC
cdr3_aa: CASSLQAGVLKDEQYF

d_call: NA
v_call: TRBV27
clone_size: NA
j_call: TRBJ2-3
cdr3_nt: TGTGCCAGCACCCAAACTCGGTCTAGCACAGATACGCAGTATTTT
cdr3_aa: CASTQTRSSTDTQYF

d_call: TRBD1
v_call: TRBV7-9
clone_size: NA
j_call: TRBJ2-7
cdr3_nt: TGTGCCAGCAGCCATACGGGACAGGGGTCCTACGAGCAGTACTTC
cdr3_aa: CASSHTGQGSYEQYF

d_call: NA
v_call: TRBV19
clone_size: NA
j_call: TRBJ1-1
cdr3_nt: TGTGCCAGTAGTATTGACCCACGTCGAGGTTACACTGAAGCTTTCTTT
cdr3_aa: CASSIDPRRGYTEAFF

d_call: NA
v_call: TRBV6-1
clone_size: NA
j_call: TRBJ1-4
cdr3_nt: TGTGCCAGCAGTGAAGGGCAGCGTGTGGAAAAACTGTTTTTT
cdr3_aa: CASSEGQRVEKLFF

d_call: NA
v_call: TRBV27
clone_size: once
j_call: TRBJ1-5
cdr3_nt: TGTGCCAGCAGTTCGGGGGGTGGCAATCAGCCCCAGCATTTT
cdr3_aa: CASSSGGGNQPQHF

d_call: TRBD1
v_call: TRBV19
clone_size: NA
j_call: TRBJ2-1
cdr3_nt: TGTGCCAGTAGTATGGGACAGGGGAGCCATGAGCAGTTCTTC
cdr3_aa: CASSMGQGSHEQFF

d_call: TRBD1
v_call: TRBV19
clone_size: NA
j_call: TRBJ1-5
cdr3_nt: TGTGCCAGTAGTTTACGGACAGGGGGCCTCAATCAGCCCCAGCATTTT
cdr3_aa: CASSLRTGGLNQPQHF

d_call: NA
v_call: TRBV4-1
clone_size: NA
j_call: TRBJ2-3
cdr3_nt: TGCGCCAGCAGCCCAACGGCGGGCACAGATACGCAGTATTTT
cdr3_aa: CASSPTAGTDTQYF

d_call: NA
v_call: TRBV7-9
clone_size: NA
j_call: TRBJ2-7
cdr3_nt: TGTGCCAGCATGCCCCCGGAGACCTACGAGCAGTACTTC
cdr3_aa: CASMPPETYEQYF

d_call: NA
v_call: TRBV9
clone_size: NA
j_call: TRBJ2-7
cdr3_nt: TGTGCCAGCAGCGTAGGGGGGGGCGACTCCTATTTGGACGAGCAGTACTTC
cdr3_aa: CASSVGGGDSYLDEQYF

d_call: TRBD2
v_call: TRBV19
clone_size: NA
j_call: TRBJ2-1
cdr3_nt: TGTGCCACCGGGACTAGCGGCCTGGGGGAGCAGTTCTTC
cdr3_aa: CATGTSGLGEQFF

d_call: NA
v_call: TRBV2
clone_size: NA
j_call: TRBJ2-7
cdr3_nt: TGTGCCAGCCAGACTCTCTCCTACGAGCAGTACTTC
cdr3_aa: CASQTLSYEQYF

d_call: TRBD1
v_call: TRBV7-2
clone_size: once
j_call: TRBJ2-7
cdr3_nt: TGTGCCAGCAGCTTGAAACAGGGGGTGTACGAGCAGTACTTC
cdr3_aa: CASSLKQGVYEQYF

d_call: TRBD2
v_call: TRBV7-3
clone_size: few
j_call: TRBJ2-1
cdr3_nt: TGTGCCAGCAGCCCGCGACTAGCGAGCTACAATGAGCAGTTCTTC
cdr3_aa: CASSPRLASYNEQFF

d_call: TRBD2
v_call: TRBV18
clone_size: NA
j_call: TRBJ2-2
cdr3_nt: TGTGCCAGCTACCAGAGCGGGAGCGGCGGGGAGCTGTTTTTT
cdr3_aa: CASYQSGSGGELFF

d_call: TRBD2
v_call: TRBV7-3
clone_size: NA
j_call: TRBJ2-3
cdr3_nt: TGTGCCAGCAGCTTAACGGGACTAGCGGGAGTAGGCGATACGCAGTATTTT
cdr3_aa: CASSLTGLAGVGDTQYF

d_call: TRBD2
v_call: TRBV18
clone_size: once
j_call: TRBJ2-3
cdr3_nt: TGTGCCAGCTCCCCTCGCCTAGCGGGAGGGGACGGTCCAGATACGCAGTATTTT
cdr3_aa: CASSPRLAGGDGPDTQYF

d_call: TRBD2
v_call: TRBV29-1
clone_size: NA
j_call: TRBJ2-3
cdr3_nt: TGCAGCGTTGATACCCCGACTAAGCTAGCGGATAGCACAGATACGCAGTATTTT
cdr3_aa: CSVDTPTKLADSTDTQYF

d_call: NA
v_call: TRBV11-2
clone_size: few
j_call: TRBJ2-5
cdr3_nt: TGTGCCAGCACCCCCATCCGGGAAGGGACCCAGTACTTC
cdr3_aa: CASTPIREGTQYF

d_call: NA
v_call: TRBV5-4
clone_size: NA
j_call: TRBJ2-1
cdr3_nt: TGTGCCAGCAGCCCAGGGGATGAGCAGTTCTTC
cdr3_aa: CASSPGDEQFF

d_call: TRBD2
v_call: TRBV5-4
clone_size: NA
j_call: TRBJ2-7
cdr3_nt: TGTGCCAGCAGCCGGGAGGCCCACTACGAGCAGTACTTC
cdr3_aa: CASSREAHYEQYF

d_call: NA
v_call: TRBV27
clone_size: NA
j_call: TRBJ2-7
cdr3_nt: TGTGCCAGCAGTTTATCGACTTTTAGCTACGAGCAGTACTTC
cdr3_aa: CASSLSTFSYEQYF

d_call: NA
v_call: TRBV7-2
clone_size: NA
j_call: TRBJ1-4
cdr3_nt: TGTGCCAGCAGCCTTAACAGGGCACAAGAAAAACTGTTTTTT
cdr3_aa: CASSLNRAQEKLFF

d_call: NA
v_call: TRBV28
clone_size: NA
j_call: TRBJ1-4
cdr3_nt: TGTGCCAGCAGTTCGGCTAATGAAAAACTGTTTTTT
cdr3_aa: CASSSANEKLFF

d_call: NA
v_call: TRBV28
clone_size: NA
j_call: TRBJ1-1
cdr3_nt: TGTGCCAGCAGTGCCGGACAGAAGGGCACTGAAGCTTTCTTT
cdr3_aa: CASSAGQKGTEAFF

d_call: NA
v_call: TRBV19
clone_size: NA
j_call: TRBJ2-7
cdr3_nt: TGTGCCAGTAGTTCAGGGTACGAGCAGTACTTC
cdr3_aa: CASSSGYEQYF

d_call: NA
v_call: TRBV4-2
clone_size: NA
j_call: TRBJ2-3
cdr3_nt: TGTGCCAGCAGCCCGGTCGGGACTAGCACAGATACGCAGTATTTT
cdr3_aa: CASSPVGTSTDTQYF

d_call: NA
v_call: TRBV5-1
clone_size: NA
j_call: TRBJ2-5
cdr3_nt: TGCGCCAGCAGCGGGGACAATGTAGAGACCCAGTACTTC
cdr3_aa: CASSGDNVETQYF

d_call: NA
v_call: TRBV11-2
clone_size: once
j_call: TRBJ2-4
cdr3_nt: TGTGCCAGCAGCTCCATTAAGGGGGATATAGCCAAAAACATTCAGTACTTT
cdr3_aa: CASSSIKGDIAKNIQYF

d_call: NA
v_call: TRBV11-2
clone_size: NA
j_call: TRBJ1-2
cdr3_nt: TGTGCCAGCAGCAACTTACAGGGTTATGGCTACACCTTC
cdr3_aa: CASSNLQGYGYTF

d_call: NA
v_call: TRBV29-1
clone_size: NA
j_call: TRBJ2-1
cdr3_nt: TGCAGCGTTGATGGTGAAGGGGCCGGTGAGCAGTTCTTC
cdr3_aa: CSVDGEGAGEQFF

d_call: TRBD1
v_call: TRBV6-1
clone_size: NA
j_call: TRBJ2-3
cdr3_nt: TGTGCCAGCAGCCCTGACAGGGTGGGGACAGATACGCAGTATTTT
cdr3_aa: CASSPDRVGTDTQYF

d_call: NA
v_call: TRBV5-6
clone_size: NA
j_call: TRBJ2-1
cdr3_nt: TGTGCCAGCAGCCCTGGGAAGGGGAACCGGGTGGTCCGAGGGTTCTTC
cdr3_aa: CASSPGKGNRVVRGFF

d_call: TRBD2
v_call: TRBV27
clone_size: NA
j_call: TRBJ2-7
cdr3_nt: TGTGCCAGCAGTGGGATCTCGGGACTAGCGGCTTACGAGCAGTACTTC
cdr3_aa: CASSGISGLAAYEQYF

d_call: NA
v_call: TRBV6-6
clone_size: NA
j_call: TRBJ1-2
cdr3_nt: TGTGCCAGCAGTAGCCGGGACACCCCAAGGTATGGCTACACCTTC
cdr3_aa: CASSSRDTPRYGYTF

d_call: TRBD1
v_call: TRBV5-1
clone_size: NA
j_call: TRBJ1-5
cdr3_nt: TGCGCCAGCAGCAAGGGACAGGGACCCAACCAGCCCCAGCATTTT
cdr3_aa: CASSKGQGPNQPQHF

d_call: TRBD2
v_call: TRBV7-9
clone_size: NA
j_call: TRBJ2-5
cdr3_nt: TGTGCCAGCAGCTTACTAGCGGGAGAGCAGACCCAGTACTTC
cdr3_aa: CASSLLAGEQTQYF

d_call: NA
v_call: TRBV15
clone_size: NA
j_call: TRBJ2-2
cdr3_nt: TGTGCCACCAGCCCCCCCGAGACCGGGGAGCTGTTTTTT
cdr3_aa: CATSPPETGELFF

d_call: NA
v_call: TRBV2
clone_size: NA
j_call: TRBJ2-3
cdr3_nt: TGTGCCAGCAGTGCAAACAGGGGCACAGATACGCAGTATTTT
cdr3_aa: CASSANRGTDTQYF

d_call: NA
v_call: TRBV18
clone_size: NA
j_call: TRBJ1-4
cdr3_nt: TGTGCCAGCTCACCGACAGGCGAGCTGCCAAATGAAAAACTGTTTTTT
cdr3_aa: CASSPTGELPNEKLFF

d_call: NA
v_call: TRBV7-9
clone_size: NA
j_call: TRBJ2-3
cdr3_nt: TGTGCCAGCAGCCCGGGACTGCCGTCCACAGATACGCAGTATTTT
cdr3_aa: CASSPGLPSTDTQYF

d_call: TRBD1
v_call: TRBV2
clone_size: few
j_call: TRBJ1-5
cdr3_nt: TGTGCCAGCAGGGCGACAGGGGGCATCAATCAGCCCCAGCATTTT
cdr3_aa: CASRATGGINQPQHF

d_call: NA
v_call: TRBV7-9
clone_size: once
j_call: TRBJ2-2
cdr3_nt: TGTGCCAGCAGCTTAGCTGGGACAACTGGGGAGCTGTTTTTT
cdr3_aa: CASSLAGTTGELFF

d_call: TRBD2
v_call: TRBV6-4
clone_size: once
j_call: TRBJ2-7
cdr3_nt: TGTGCCAGCAAGTACGGCGGGACTAGCGGGAGCTCCTACGAGCAGTACTTC
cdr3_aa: CASKYGGTSGSSYEQYF

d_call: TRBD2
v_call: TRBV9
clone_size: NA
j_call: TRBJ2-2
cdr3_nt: TGTGCCAGCAGCGTAGAAGCGGGAGGGCCGGACACCGGGGAGCTGTTTTTT
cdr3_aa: CASSVEAGGPDTGELFF

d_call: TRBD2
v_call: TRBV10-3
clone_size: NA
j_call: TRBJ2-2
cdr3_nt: TGTGCCATCAGTGGGATCTGGGGAGGGGATGGCACCGGGGAGCTGTTTTTT
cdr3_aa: CAISGIWGGDGTGELFF